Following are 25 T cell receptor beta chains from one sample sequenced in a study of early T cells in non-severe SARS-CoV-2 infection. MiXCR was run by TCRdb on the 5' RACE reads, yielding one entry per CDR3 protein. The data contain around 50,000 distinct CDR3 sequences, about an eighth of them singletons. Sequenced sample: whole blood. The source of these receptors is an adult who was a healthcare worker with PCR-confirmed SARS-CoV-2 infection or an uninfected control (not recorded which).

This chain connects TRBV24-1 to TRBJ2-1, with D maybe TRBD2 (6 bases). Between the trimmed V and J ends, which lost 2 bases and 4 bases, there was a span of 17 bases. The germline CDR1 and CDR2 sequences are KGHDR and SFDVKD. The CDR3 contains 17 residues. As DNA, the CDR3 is TGTGCCACCAGTGATTCCGGAGGGTGGGATACATACAATGAGCAGTTCTTC. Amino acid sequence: CATSDSGGWDTYNEQFF.

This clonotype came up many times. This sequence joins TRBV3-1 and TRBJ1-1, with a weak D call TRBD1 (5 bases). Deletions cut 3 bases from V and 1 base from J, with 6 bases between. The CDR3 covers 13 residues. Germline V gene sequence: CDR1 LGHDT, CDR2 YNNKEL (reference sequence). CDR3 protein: CASSQGPNTEAFF. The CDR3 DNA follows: TGTGCCAGCAGCCAGGGACCGAACACTGAAGCTTTCTTT.

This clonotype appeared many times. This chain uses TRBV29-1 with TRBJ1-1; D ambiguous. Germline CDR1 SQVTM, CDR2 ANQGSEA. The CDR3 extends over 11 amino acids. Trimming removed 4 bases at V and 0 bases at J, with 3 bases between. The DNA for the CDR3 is TGCAGCGTTGGGATGAACACTGAAGCTTTCTTT. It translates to CSVGMNTEAFF.

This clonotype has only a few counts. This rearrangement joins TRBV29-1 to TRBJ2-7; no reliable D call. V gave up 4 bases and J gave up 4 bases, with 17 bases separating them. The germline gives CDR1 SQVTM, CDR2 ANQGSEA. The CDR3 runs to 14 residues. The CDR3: CSVALTPPGYEQYF. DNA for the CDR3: TGCAGCGTTGCCTTAACCCCCCCGGGTTACGAGCAGTACTTC.

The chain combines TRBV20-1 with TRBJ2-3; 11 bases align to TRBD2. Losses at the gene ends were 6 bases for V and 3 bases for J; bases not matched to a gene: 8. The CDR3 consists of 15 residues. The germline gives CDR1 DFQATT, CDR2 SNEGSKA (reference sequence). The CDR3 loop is CSAFLTSGITDTQYF. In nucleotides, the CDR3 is TGCAGTGCCTTCCTGACTAGCGGGATAACAGATACGCAGTATTTT.

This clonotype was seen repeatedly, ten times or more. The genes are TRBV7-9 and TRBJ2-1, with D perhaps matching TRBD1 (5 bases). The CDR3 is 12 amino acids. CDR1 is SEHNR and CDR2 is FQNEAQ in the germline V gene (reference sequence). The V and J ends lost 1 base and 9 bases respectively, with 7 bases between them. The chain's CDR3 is CASSLVRAEQFF. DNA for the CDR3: TGTGCCAGCAGCTTAGTCAGGGCTGAGCAGTTCTTC.

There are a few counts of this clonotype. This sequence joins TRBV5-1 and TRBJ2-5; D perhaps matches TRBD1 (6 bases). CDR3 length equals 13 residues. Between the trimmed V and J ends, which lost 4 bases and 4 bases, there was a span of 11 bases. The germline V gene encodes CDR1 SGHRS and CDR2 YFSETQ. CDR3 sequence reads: CASSVRDIETQYF. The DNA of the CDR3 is TGCGCCAGCAGCGTCCGGGACATAGAGACCCAGTACTTC.

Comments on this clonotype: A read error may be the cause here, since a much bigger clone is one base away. The CDR3 sequence is CASSQGGNQPQHF. The CDR3 DNA follows: TGTGCCAGCAGCCAGGGGGGCAATCAGCCCCAGCATTTT. The chain carries TRBV2 and TRBJ1-5; 7 bases are a match to TRBD1. V lost 6 bases, J lost 2 bases, and 1 base stayed unmatched. This CDR3 has 13 residues. Per the germline V gene, CDR1 is SNHLY and CDR2 is FYNNEI.

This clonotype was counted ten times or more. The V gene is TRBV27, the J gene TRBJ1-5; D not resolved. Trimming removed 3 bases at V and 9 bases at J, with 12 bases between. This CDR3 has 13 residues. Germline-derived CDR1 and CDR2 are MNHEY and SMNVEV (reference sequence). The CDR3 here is CASSFGEMGPQHF. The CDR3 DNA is TGTGCCAGCAGTTTTGGCGAAATGGGGCCCCAGCATTTT.

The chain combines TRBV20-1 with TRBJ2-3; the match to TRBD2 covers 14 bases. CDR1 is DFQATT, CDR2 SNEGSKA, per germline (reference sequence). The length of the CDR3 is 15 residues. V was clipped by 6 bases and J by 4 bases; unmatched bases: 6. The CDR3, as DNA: TGCAGTGCCTCCGGACTAGCGGGAGGTTCAGATACGCAGTATTTT. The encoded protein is CSASGLAGGSDTQYF.

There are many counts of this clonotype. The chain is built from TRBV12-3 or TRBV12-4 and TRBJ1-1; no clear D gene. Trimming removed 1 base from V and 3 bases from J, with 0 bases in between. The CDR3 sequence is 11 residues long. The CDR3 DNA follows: TGTGCCAGCAGTTTAGACACTGAAGCTTTCTTT. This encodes CASSLDTEAFF.

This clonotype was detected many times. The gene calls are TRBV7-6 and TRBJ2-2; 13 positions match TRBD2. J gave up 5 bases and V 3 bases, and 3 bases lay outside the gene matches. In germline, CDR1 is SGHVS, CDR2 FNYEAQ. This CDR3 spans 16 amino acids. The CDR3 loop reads CASSLGLAGMTGELFF. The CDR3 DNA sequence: TGTGCCAGCAGCTTGGGACTAGCGGGAATGACCGGGGAGCTGTTTTTT. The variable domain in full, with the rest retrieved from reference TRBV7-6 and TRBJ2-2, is GAGVSQSPRYKVTKRGQDVALRCDPISGHVSLYWYRQALGQGPEFLTYFNYEAQQDKSGLPNDRFSAERPEGSISTLTIQRTEQRDSAMYRCASSLGLAGMTGELFFGEGSRLTVL.

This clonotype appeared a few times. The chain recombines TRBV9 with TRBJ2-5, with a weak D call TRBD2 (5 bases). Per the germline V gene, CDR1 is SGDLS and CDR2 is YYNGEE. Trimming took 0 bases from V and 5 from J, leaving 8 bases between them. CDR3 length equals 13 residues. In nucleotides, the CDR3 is TGTGCCAGCAGCGTAGAAGGCGGGGAGACCCAGTACTTC. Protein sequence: CASSVEGGETQYF.

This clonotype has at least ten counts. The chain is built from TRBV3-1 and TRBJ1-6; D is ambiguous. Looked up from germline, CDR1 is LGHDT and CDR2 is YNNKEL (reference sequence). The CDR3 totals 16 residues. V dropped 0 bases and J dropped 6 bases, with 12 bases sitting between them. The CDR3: CASSQELGLFNSPLHF. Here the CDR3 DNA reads TGTGCCAGCAGCCAAGAGCTGGGCCTCTTTAATTCACCCCTCCACTTT. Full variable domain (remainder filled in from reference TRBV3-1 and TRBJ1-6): DTAVSQTPKYLVTQMGNDKSIKCEQNLGHDTMYWYKQDSKKFLKIMFSYNNKELIINETVPNRFSPKSPDKAHLNLHINSLELGDSAVYFCASSQELGLFNSPLHFGNGTRLTVT.

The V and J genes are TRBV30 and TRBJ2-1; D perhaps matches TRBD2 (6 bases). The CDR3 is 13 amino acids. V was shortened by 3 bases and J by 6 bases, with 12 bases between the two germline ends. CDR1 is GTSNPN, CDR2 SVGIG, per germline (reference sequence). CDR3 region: CAWSGGAPNEQFF. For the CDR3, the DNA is TGTGCCTGGAGCGGCGGGGCTCCCAATGAGCAGTTCTTC.

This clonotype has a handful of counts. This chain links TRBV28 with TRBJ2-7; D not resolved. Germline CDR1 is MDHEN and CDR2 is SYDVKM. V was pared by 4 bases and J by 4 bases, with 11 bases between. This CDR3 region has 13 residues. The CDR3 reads CASSSALLYEQYF. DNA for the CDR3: TGTGCCAGCAGTTCGGCACTGCTGTACGAGCAGTACTTC.

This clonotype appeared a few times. As DNA, the CDR3 is TGTGCCAGCAGCGAAACGCTAGCGGTGAACAATGAGCAGTTCTTC. Translated, it gives CASSETLAVNNEQFF. The V and J genes are TRBV3-1 and TRBJ2-1; 7 nucleotides agree with TRBD2. Unmatched junction bases numbered 9, after V lost 5 bases and J lost 5 bases. Per the germline V gene, CDR1 is LGHDT and CDR2 is YNNKEL (reference sequence). This CDR3 is built from 15 residues.

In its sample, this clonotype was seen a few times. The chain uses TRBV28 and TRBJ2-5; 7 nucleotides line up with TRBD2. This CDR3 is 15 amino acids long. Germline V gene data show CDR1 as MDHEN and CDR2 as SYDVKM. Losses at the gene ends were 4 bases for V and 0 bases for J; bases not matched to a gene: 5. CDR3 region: CASSSLTSDQETQYF. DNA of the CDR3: TGTGCCAGCAGTTCTCTAACTAGCGACCAAGAGACCCAGTACTTC.

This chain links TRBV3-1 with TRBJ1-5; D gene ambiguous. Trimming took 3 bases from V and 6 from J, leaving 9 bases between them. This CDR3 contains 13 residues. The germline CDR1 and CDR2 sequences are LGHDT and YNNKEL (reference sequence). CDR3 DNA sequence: TGTGCCAGCAGCCACAACGAGCCTCAGCCCCAGCATTTT. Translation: CASSHNEPQPQHF. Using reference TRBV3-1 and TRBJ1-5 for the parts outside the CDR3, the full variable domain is DTAVSQTPKYLVTQMGNDKSIKCEQNLGHDTMYWYKQDSKKFLKIMFSYNNKELIINETVPNRFSPKSPDKAHLNLHINSLELGDSAVYFCASSHNEPQPQHFGDGTRLSIL.

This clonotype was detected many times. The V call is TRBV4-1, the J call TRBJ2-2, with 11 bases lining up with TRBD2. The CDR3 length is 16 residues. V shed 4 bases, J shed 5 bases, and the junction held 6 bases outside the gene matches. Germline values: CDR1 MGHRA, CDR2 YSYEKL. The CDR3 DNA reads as TGCGCCAGCAGCCCGGGACTAGCGGCGGGGACCGGGGAGCTGTTTTTT. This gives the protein CASSPGLAAGTGELFF.

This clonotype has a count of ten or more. The chain's CDR3 is CASSPLASPNTGELFF. The CDR3 DNA reads TGTGCCAGCAGCCCTCTCGCTAGCCCGAACACCGGGGAGCTGTTTTTT. The chain has TRBV7-9 and TRBJ2-2; a weak D match, TRBD2 (5 bases). V was cut by 5 bases and J by 0 bases, with 13 bases left in between. The germline V gene encodes CDR1 SEHNR and CDR2 FQNEAQ (reference sequence). The CDR3 totals 16 residues.

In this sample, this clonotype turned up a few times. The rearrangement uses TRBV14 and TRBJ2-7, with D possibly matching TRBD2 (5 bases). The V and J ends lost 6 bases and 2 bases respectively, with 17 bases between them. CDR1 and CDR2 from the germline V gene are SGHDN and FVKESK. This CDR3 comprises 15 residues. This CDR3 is CASSRELVVAYEQYF. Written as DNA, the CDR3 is TGTGCCAGCAGTCGGGAACTAGTGGTAGCCTACGAGCAGTACTTC.

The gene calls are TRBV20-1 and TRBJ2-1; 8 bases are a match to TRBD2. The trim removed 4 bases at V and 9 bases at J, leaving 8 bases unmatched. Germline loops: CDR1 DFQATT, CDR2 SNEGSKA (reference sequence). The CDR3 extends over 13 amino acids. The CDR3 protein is CSANPSGPLEQFF. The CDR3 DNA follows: TGCAGTGCTAACCCTAGCGGGCCCCTTGAGCAGTTCTTC.

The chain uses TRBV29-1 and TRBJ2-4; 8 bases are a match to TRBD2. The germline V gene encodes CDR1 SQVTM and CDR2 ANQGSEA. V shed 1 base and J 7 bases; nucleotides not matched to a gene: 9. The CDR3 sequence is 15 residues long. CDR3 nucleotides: TGCAGCGTTGAAGGGGAGCGGGAGAAGGCGAACATTCAGTACTTC. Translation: CSVEGEREKANIQYF.

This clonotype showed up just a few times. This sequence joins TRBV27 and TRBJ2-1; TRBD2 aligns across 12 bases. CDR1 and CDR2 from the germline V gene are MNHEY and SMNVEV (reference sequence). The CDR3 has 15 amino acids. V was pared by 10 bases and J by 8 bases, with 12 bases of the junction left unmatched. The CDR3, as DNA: TGTGCCACCGTGGCTAGGACTAGCGGGGATTATGAGCAGTTCTTC. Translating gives CATVARTSGDYEQFF.